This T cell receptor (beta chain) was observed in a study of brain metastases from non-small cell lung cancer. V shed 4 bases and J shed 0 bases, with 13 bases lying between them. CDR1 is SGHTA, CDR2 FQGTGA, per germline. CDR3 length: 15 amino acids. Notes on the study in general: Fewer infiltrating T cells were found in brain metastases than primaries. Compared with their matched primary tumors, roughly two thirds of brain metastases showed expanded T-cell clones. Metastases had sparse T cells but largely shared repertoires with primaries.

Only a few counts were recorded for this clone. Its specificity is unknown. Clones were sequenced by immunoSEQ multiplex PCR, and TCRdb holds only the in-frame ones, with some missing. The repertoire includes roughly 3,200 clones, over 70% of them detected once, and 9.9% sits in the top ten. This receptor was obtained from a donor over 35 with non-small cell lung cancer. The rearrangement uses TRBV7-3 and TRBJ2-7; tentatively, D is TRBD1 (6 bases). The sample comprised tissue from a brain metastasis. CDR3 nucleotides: TGTGCCAGCAGCTCCGGACAGATTAGCTCCTACGAGCAGTACTTC. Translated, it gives CASSSGQISSYEQYF.